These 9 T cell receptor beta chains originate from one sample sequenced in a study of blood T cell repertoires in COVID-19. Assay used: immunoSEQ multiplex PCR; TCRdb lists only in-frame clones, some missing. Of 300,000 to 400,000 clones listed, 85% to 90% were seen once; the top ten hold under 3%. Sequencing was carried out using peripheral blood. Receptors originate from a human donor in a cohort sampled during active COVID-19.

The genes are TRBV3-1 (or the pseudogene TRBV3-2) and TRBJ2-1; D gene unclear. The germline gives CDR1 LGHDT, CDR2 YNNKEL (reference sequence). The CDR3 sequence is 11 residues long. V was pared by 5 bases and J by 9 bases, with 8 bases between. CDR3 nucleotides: TGTGCCAGCAGCGCCAGTGGTGAGCAGTTCTTC. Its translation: CASSASGEQFF.

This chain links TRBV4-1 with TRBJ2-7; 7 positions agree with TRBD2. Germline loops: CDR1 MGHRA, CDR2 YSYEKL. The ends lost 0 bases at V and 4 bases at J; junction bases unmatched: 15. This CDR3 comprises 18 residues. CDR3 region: CASSQDVTRLALWYEQYF. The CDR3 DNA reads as TGCGCCAGCAGCCAAGATGTTACCCGACTAGCCCTATGGTACGAGCAGTACTTC.

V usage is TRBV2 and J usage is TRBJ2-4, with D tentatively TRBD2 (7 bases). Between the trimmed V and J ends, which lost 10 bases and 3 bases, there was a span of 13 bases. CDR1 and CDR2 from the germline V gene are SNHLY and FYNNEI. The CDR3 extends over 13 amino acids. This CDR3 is CATRGAGKNIQYF. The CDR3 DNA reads TGTGCCACACGGGGGGCCGGCAAAAACATTCAGTACTTC. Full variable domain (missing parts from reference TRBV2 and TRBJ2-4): EPEVTQTPSHQVTQMGQEVILRCVPISNHLYFYWYRQILGQKVEFLVSFYNNEISEKSEIFDDQFSVERPDGSNFTLKIRSTKLEDSAMYFCATRGAGKNIQYFGAGTRLSVL.

The CDR3 DNA reads as TGTGCCAGCAGCCCGTTACTAGCGGGGGGGCCCCCCGGGGAGCTGTTTTTT. This sequence encodes CASSPLLAGGPPGELFF. This sequence joins TRBV5-6 and TRBJ2-2; 13 nucleotides agree with TRBD2. CDR3 size: 17 residues. Per the germline V gene, CDR1 is SGHDT and CDR2 is YYEEEE. Trimming cost V 4 bases and J 6 bases; bases outside gene matches: 9.

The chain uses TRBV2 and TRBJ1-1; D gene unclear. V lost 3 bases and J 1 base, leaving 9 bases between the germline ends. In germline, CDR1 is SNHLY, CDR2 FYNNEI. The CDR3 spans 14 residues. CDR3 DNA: TGTGCCAGCAGTGATGGTGCAGGGAACACTGAAGCTTTCTTT. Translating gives CASSDGAGNTEAFF.

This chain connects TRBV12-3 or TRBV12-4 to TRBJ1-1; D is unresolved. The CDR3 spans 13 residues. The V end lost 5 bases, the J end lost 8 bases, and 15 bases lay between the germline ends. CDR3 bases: TGTGCCAGCAGTCCCAGGAGGTTCGACGAAGCTTTCTTT. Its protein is CASSPRRFDEAFF.

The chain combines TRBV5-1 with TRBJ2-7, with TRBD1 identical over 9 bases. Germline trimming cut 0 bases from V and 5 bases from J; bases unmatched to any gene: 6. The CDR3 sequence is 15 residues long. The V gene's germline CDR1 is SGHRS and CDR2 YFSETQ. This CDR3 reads CASSLVGTGFHEQYF. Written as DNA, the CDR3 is TGCGCCAGCAGCTTGGTTGGGACAGGGTTCCACGAGCAGTACTTC.

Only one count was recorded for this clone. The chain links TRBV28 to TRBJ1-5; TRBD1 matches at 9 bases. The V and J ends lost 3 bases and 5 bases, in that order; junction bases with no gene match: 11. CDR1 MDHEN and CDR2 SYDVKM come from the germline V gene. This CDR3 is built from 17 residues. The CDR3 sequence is CASSLPTLRDRDQPQHF. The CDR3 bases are TGTGCCAGCAGTTTGCCCACACTCCGGGACAGGGATCAGCCCCAGCATTTT.

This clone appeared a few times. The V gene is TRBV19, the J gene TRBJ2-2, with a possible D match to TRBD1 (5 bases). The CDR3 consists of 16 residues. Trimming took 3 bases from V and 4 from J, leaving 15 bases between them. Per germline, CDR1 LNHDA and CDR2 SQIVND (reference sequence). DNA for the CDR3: TGTGCCAGTAGTATGATGGGGCAGGGCCCCACCGGGGAGCTGTTTTTT. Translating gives CASSMMGQGPTGELFF.